The clone carrying this T cell receptor (beta chain) was counted only a few times. The sample comes from a study of CD8 T cells in ankylosing spondylitis. TCRdb redid the calling of the 5' RACE reads with MiXCR, one entry per CDR3 protein. Among about 200,000 distinct CDR3 sequences listed, more than 10% were seen once. This clonotype originated in a male donor with ankylosing spondylitis or in good health (not recorded which). The source material was blood, either unsorted or a sorted T cell fraction (not recorded which).

The CDR3 protein is CSPGPTNYGYTF. The CDR3 region has the DNA TGCTCCCCGGGACCGACCAACTATGGCTACACCTTC. The chain joins TRBV20-1 to TRBJ1-2; possibly TRBD1 for D (5 bases). The CDR3 is 12 amino acids. Per the germline V gene, CDR1 is DFQATT and CDR2 is SNEGSKA (reference sequence).